Sequencing of this TCR beta chain was carried out in a study of blood T cells in healthy people across ages. A sample-barcoded 5' primer and a J-beta primer mix were used in a second PCR of roughly 6 to 11 cycles. TCRdb itself ran the 5' RACE reads through MiXCR, one entry per CDR3 protein. The sample yields hundreds of thousands of distinct CDR3 sequences, roughly 26% seen once. Only a few counts were recorded for this clonotype. The CDR3 covers 14 residues. V dropped 4 bases and J dropped 3 bases, with 12 bases sitting between them. Germline-derived CDR1 and CDR2 are DFQATT and SNEGSKA (reference sequence).

The chain joins TRBV20-1 to TRBJ2-2; tentatively, D is TRBD1 or TRBD2 (5 bases each). This TCR was sampled from a woman aged 80 or over in good health. The sample comprised blood. Here the CDR3 reads CSAKRGPYTGELFF. The DNA for the CDR3 is TGCAGTGCTAAGAGGGGACCTTACACCGGGGAGCTGTTTTTT.